The present entry profiles one TCR beta chain with its context. Its antigen remains unknown. The entry originates in a study of beta chain features in type 1 diabetes. Background on the study: In all, around 100 million sorted cells from all samples were analyzed. Whole-study findings and limits: Any PCR bias toward short templates would affect both groups alike.

Germline V CDR1 and CDR2: LGHNA, YNFKEQ. Germline trimming cut 4 bases from V and 11 bases from J; bases unmatched to any gene: 7. CDR3 length equals 12 residues. Central memory, naive, regulatory and stem cell-like memory CD4+ cells were sorted by CD45RO/CCR7/CD25/CD127/CD95/CD27. Isolated RNA was reverse transcribed in full, so expressed TCRB transcripts were sequenced. TCRdb's table, derived via immunoSEQ multiplex PCR, lists solely in-frame clones and lacks some. This table has 300,000 to 400,000 clones, 10% to 15% appearing once. The chain links TRBV4-2 to TRBJ1-1, with 7 bases identical to TRBD1. The receptor was isolated from a man aged 18 to 29 in good health. Sequenced material: naive CD4+ T cells from blood. CDR3 nucleotide sequence: TGTGCCAGCAGCCCGGCAGGGGGATACGCTTTCTTT. It translates to CASSPAGGYAFF.